What follows is one TCR beta chain and its context. This entry belongs to a study of blood T cell repertoires in COVID-19. In the study overall: The cDNA or gDNA used as material had been derived from T cells, B-cell-depleted T cells, or PBMCs.

Original processing notes: Amplified reference gene primers provided the basis for estimating nucleated cell counts. Measured with immunoSEQ multiplex PCR; TCRdb has only the in-frame clones, and not every one. Clone size and V and J calls were adopted from that table, with D and trimming inferred from the DNA. The data hold 400,000 to 450,000 clones, with 89% observed a single time. CDR1 is MNHEY, CDR2 SVGAGI, per germline. The CDR3 runs to 15 residues. V dropped 6 bases and J dropped 0 bases, with 13 bases sitting between them. Sequenced input: peripheral blood. This chain joins TRBV6-5 and TRBJ2-3; tentatively, D is TRBD1 (5 bases). The TCR originated in a woman aged 35 to 49 with COVID-19, enrolled during active disease. CDR3: CASRAGAASTDTQYF. The CDR3 coding sequence is TGTGCCAGCAGGGCTGGGGCAGCTAGCACAGATACGCAGTATTTT.